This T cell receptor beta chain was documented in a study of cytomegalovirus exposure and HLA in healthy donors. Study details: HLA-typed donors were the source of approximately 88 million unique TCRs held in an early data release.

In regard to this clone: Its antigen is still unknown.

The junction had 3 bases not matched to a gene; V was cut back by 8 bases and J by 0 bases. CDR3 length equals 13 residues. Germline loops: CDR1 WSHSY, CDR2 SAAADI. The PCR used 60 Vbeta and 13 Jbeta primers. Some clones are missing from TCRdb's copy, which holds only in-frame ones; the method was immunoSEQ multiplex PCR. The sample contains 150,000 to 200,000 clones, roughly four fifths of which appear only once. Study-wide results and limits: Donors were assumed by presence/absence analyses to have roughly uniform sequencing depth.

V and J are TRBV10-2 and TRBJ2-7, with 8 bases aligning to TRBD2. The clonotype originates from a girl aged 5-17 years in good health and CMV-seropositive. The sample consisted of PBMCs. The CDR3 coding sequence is TGCGCCAGCTCGCGGGGGGACTCCTACGAGCAGTACTTC. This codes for CASSRGDSYEQYF.